This entry lists 16 T cell receptor beta chains sequenced from one sample in a study of shared clonotypes between healthy human individuals (TCRdb year 2020). Library preparation was by the immunoSEQ multiplex PCR assay. Not all clones reach the TCRdb copy of this immuneACCESS table, which keeps in-frame sequences only. Checked studies attribute under half of the gap to unresolved V genes and leave the rest unexplained. This sample has about 1.1 million clones in its table, and 75% to 80% of those were observed once. The top ten constitute 0.55% to 0.7% of the sample. Sequenced input: memory CD4+ T cells from PBMCs. The sample's cell subset or site label is to be understood as: CD45RA-negative fraction. The origin of the receptors is a man younger than 35 in good health. Some clones in this sample may be carry-over from other donors' samples.

The chain joins TRBV7-6 to TRBJ1-1; 7 bases agree with TRBD1. Germline assignment: CDR1 SGHVS and CDR2 FNYEAQ. The V gene end was trimmed by 0 bases and the J gene end by 13 bases; junction bases not matched to a gene: 17. CDR3 length equals 16 residues. In DNA, the CDR3 is TGTGCCAGCAGCTTAGCCCCCAGACAGGGACCCTTTGATGGTTTCTTT. It yields the protein CASSLAPRQGPFDGFF.

The V call is TRBV7-9, the J call TRBJ2-1; TRBD2 matches at 9 bases. The V gene's germline CDR1 is SEHNR and CDR2 FQNEAQ (reference sequence). Germline trimming cut 5 bases from V and 6 bases from J; bases unmatched to any gene: 5. The CDR3 totals 14 residues. CDR3 in DNA: TGTGCCAGCAGCGGGAGTAGCGGGAGCAATGAGCAGTTCTTC. As protein: CASSGSSGSNEQFF.

This clone has only one observation. This chain's CDR3 is CASSPQSEGSTDTQYF. The CDR3 region has the DNA TGTGCCAGCAGCCCACAATCGGAGGGGAGCACAGATACGCAGTATTTT. The chain couples TRBV28 to TRBJ2-3; tentative D call: TRBD2 (6 bases). Looked up from germline, CDR1 is MDHEN and CDR2 is SYDVKM. The CDR3 is made up of 16 amino acids. Trimming cost V 6 bases and J 0 bases, with 16 bases left between them.

The sample holds one count of this clone. This chain connects TRBV5-1 to TRBJ2-5, with 11 bases fitting TRBD2. Germline V lookup: CDR1 SGHRS, CDR2 YFSETQ. The V and J ends lost 4 bases and 2 bases, in that order; junction bases with no gene match: 7. The CDR3 is made up of 16 amino acids. CDR3 nucleotide sequence: TGCGCCAGCAGCAGAGGGACTAGCGGAGTACAAGAGACCCAGTACTTC. Translated, it gives CASSRGTSGVQETQYF.

The V and J genes are TRBV6-5 and TRBJ2-7; tentatively, D is TRBD2 (7 bases). CDR1 and CDR2 (germline): MNHEY, SVGAGI. The CDR3 consists of 15 residues. The V end was cut by 6 bases, the J end by 7 bases, with 22 bases between. CDR3 in DNA: TGTGCCAGCAGCCTGGGACTATGGGGGGCCACTGAGCAGTACTTC. This translates into CASSLGLWGATEQYF.

The chain uses TRBV5-1 and TRBJ1-1; the match to TRBD1 covers 9 bases. J lost 0 bases, V lost 3 bases, and 3 bases had no gene match. CDR3 size: 15 residues. CDR1 SGHRS and CDR2 YFSETQ come from the germline V gene. This chain's CDR3 is CASSWTGDVNTEAFF. DNA of the CDR3: TGCGCCAGCAGCTGGACAGGGGACGTGAACACTGAAGCTTTCTTT.

This chain links TRBV28 with TRBJ2-5; 10 positions match TRBD1. The CDR3 spans 15 residues. J gave up 1 base and V 4 bases, and 3 bases lay outside the gene matches. Germline assignment: CDR1 MDHEN and CDR2 SYDVKM. CDR3 coding DNA: TGTGCCAGCAGTTGGGACAGGGGACCCCAAGAGACCCAGTACTTC. Encoded protein: CASSWDRGPQETQYF.

The chain links TRBV19 to TRBJ2-2, with a tentative D call TRBD2 (6 bases). The CDR3 loop spans 19 amino acids. The V end was cut by 0 bases, the J end by 1 base, with 18 bases between. Germline-derived CDR1 and CDR2 are LNHDA and SQIVND (reference sequence). The CDR3 here is CASSIDRARRVKNTGELFF. In DNA form, the CDR3 reads TGTGCCAGTAGTATAGATCGGGCAAGGAGGGTAAAGAACACCGGGGAGCTGTTTTTT.

This chain links TRBV10-3 with TRBJ2-1; the match to TRBD2 covers 12 bases. Losses at the gene ends were 8 bases for V and 7 bases for J; bases not matched to a gene: 3. Looked up from germline, CDR1 is ENHRY and CDR2 is SYGVKD. This CDR3 comprises 13 residues. The CDR3 region is CAIAGTSGNEQFF. Here the CDR3 DNA reads TGTGCCATCGCCGGGACTAGCGGGAATGAGCAGTTCTTC.

This sequence joins TRBV5-1 and TRBJ1-2; D remains unclear. The CDR3 length is 13 residues. V gave up 0 bases and J gave up 2 bases, with 5 bases separating them. Germline loops: CDR1 SGHRS, CDR2 YFSETQ. The CDR3 nucleotides read TGCGCCAGCAGCTTGGTTCCGAACTATGGCTACACCTTC. Protein product: CASSLVPNYGYTF.

The chain uses TRBV11-3 and TRBJ2-1; D not resolved. Trimming removed 1 base at V and 5 bases at J, with 9 bases between. CDR3 length equals 14 residues. In germline, CDR1 is SGHNT, CDR2 YENEEA. The CDR3 protein is CASSLVPEDNEQFF. As DNA, the CDR3 is TGTGCCAGCAGCTTAGTACCAGAAGACAATGAGCAGTTCTTC.

This chain links TRBV9 with TRBJ1-2; 10 nucleotides align to TRBD1. The V gene end was trimmed by 4 bases and the J gene end by 1 base; junction bases not matched to a gene: 4. There are 15 residues in the CDR3. Germline CDR1 reads SGDLS; CDR2 reads YYNGEE. CDR3 nucleotides: TGTGCCAGCAGCAAAGGGGACAGGGGTAACTATGGCTACACCTTC. It translates to CASSKGDRGNYGYTF.

The CDR3 bases are TGTGCCAGCAGTACTCGGGACAGGGGAGTGGTAGATACGCAGTATTTT. Translated: CASSTRDRGVVDTQYF. The rearrangement links TRBV28 to TRBJ2-3, with 10 bases matching TRBD1. CDR1 and CDR2 (germline): MDHEN, SYDVKM. Unmatched junction bases numbered 10, after V lost 5 bases and J lost 5 bases. CDR3 length: 16 residues.

With regard to this clone: The sample contains more than one DNA sequence encoding this CDR3. This rearrangement joins TRBV30 to TRBJ1-6; D unclear. The germline gives CDR1 GTSNPN, CDR2 SVGIG (reference sequence). The CDR3 totals 13 residues. Trimming left V 1 base short and J 6 bases short, with 7 bases between. CDR3 sequence: CAWSAGFNSPLHF. The CDR3 coding sequence is TGTGCCTGGAGTGCGGGATTTAATTCACCCCTCCACTTT.

V usage is TRBV7-8 and J usage is TRBJ2-2; a weak D match, TRBD1 (5 bases). Germline CDR1 is SGHVS and CDR2 is FQNEAQ. The V end was cut by 4 bases, the J end by 3 bases, with 12 bases between. CDR3 length: 15 residues. CDR3: CASSSIVGDTGELFF. The CDR3, as DNA: TGTGCCAGCAGCTCCATAGTAGGGGACACCGGGGAGCTGTTTTTT.

Notes on this clone: This same CDR3 is encoded by further DNA sequences in the sample. The chain employs TRBV15 and TRBJ2-7; D gene uncertain. This CDR3 has 12 amino acids. Germline CDR1 reads LNHNV; CDR2 reads YYDKDF (reference sequence). Trimming pared 0 bases from V and 2 bases from J, leaving 2 bases between. CDR3 coding DNA: TGTGCCACCAGCAGAGATCCCTACGAGCAGTACTTC. The encoded protein is CATSRDPYEQYF.